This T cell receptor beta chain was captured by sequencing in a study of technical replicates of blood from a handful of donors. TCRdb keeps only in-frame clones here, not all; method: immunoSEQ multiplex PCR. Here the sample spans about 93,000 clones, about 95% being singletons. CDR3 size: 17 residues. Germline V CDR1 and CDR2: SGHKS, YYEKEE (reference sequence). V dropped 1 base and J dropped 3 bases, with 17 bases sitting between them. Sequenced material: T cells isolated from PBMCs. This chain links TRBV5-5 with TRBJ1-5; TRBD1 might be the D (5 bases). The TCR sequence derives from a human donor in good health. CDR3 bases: TGTGCCAGCAGCTTGTCCCTCTTGACAGTAAACAATCAGCCCCAGCATTTT. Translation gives CASSLSLLTVNNQPQHF.